Each of the 5 T cell receptor beta chains below was sequenced from the same sample in a study of blood T cell repertoires in COVID-19. The protocol was immunoSEQ multiplex PCR, while the TCRdb copy is restricted to in-frame clones and leaves out a portion. The table has about 110,000 clones, around 81% seen once; the top ten hold roughly 4%. Sequencing used peripheral blood. These receptors came from a woman in her 70s with acute or convalescent COVID-19.

The V and J genes are TRBV3-1 (or the pseudogene TRBV3-2) and TRBJ2-3, with TRBD1 as a possible D gene (5 bases). The germline V and J ends were trimmed by 4 bases and 4 bases, with 9 bases remaining between them. The germline gives CDR1 LGHDT, CDR2 YNNKEL (reference sequence). CDR3 length: 13 amino acids. The CDR3 DNA reads TGTGCCAGCAGCCCGACAGAAGCAGATACGCAGTATTTT. Amino acids: CASSPTEADTQYF.

V and J are TRBV20-1 and TRBJ1-1, with a tentative D call TRBD1 (6 bases). Trimming pared 3 bases from V and 7 bases from J, leaving 9 bases between. The CDR3 spans 11 residues. Germline values: CDR1 DFQATT, CDR2 SNEGSKA (reference sequence). The CDR3 nucleotides read TGCAGTGCTAGCCAGACAGGTGAAGCTTTCTTT. As protein: CSASQTGEAFF.

This clone was seen only a few times. V usage is TRBV6-4 and J usage is TRBJ2-1; no clear D. V lost 3 bases, J lost 5 bases, and 8 bases lay in between. The germline CDR1 and CDR2 sequences are MRHNA and SNTAGT. The CDR3 is 13 residues long. CDR3 in DNA: TGTGCCAGCAGTGAGCAGGTTAACAATGAGCAGTTCTTC. Protein: CASSEQVNNEQFF.

The V gene is TRBV30, the J gene TRBJ2-5; TRBD2 matches at 15 bases. The CDR3 runs 14 residues. Germline V gene lookup returns CDR1 GTSNPN and CDR2 SVGIG (reference sequence). V shed 8 bases and J 6 bases; nucleotides not matched to a gene: 7. The CDR3 coding sequence is TGTGCCCGGACTAGCGGGAGGGCCGGAAAGACCCAGTACTTC. Its protein product is CARTSGRAGKTQYF. Filled out from reference TRBV30 and TRBJ2-5, the complete variable domain reads SQTIHQWPATLVQPVGSPLSLECTVEGTSNPNLYWYRQAAGRGLQLLFYSVGIGQISSEVPQNLSASRPQDRQFILSSKKLLLSDSGFYLCARTSGRAGKTQYFGPGTRLLVL.

The rearrangement joins TRBV2 to TRBJ2-5; no firm D call. Germline V CDR1 and CDR2: SNHLY, FYNNEI. Deletions cut 4 bases from V and 1 base from J, with 10 bases between. The CDR3 spans 14 residues. The CDR3 bases are TGTGCCAGCAGTGGCCCCCGGGTCCAAGAGACCCAGTACTTC. Translation: CASSGPRVQETQYF.